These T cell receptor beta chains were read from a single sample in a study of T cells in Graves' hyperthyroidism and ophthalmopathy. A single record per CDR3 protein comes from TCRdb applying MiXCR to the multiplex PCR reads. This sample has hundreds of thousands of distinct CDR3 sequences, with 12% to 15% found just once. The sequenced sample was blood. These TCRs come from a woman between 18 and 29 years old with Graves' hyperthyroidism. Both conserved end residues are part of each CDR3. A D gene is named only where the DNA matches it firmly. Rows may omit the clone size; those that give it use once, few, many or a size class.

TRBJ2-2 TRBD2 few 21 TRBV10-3 CAISEFPSIPSREGRTGELFF TGTGCCATCAGTGAGTTCCCCTCTATTCCGTCGCGGGAGGGTCGGACCGGGGAGCTGTTTTTT
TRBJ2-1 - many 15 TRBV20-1 CSARSQAGVGNEQFF TGCAGTGCTAGGTCTCAAGCAGGGGTGGGGAATGAGCAGTTCTTC
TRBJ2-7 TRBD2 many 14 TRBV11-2 CASSRTAGVYEQYF TGTGCCAGCAGCCGCACAGCGGGAGTGTACGAGCAGTACTTC
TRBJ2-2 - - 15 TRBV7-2 CASSFGTMNTGELFF TGTGCCAGCAGCTTTGGGACAATGAACACCGGGGAGCTGTTTTTT
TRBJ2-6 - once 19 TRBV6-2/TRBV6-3 CASSYSVAGKEPGANVLTF TGTGCCAGCAGTTACTCGGTCGCAGGGAAGGAGCCTGGGGCCAACGTCCTGACTTTC
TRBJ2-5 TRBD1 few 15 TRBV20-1 CSARDPGQGKETQYF TGCAGTGCTAGAGACCCGGGACAGGGAAAAGAGACCCAGTACTTC
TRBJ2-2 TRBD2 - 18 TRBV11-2 CASSSYLAGSTFTGELFF TGTGCCAGCAGCTCCTATCTAGCGGGATCCACCTTCACCGGGGAGCTGTTTTTT
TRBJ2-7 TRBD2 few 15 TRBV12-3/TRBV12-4 CASSLAGARPYEQYF TGTGCCAGCAGCCTGGCGGGAGCGAGGCCCTACGAGCAGTACTTC
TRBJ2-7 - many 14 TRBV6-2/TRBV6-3 CASSYSGQIYEQYF TGTGCCAGCAGTTACTCAGGGCAGATCTACGAGCAGTACTTC
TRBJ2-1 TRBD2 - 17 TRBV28 CASRSTSGSYTYNEQFF TGTGCCAGCAGGTCTACTAGCGGGAGTTACACCTACAATGAGCAGTTCTTC
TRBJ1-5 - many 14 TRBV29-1 CSVAMAGVNQPQHF TGCAGCGTTGCGATGGCAGGGGTTAACCAGCCCCAGCATTTT
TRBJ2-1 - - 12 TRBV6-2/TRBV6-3 CASSYSINEQFF TGTGCCAGCAGTTACTCGATCAATGAGCAGTTCTTC
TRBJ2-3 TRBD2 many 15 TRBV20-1 CSALAGRGSTDTQYF TGCAGTGCTTTAGCGGGGAGGGGGTCCACAGATACGCAGTATTTT
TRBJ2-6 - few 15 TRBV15 CATSREASGANVLTF TGTGCCACCAGCAGAGAGGCATCTGGGGCCAACGTCCTGACTTTC
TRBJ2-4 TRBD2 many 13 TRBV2 CASSRTSGNIQYF TGTGCCAGCAGTCGGACTAGCGGTAACATTCAGTACTTC
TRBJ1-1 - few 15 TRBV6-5 CASTVTSLMNTEAFF TGTGCCAGCACCGTTACCTCTCTCATGAACACTGAAGCTTTCTTT
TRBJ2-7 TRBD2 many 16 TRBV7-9 CASNLMGTQRGDEQYF TGTGCCAGCAACCTCATGGGGACTCAGCGGGGGGACGAGCAGTACTTC